The TCR beta chain under discussion was sequenced for a study of CD8 T cells in ankylosing spondylitis. The study, taken as a whole, reports: Significantly higher representation of disease-linked clones was reported for matched ankylosing spondylitis synovial fluid.

This clonotype was seen only a few times. Its target is not known. TCRdb itself ran the 5' RACE reads through MiXCR, one entry per CDR3 protein. The sample lists 150,000 to 200,000 distinct CDR3 sequences, about a sixth seen once, with approximately 7.6% in the top ten. This CDR3 has 18 amino acids. The V end lost 5 bases, the J end lost 2 bases, and 21 bases lay between the germline ends. CDR1 is SGHAT, CDR2 FQNNGV, per germline. V is TRBV11-2 and J is TRBJ2-2; D is uncertain. The specimen was blood, either unsorted or a sorted T cell fraction (not recorded which). The TCR was taken from a male donor with ankylosing spondylitis or in good health (not recorded which). The CDR3 DNA reads TGTGCCAGCAGCGAACTGGGCCTCCGAACAACTAACACCGGGGAGCTGTTTTTT. Residues: CASSELGLRTTNTGELFF.